The 29 T cell receptor beta chains listed next were all sequenced from one sample in a study of T-cell memory formation after mild COVID-19. Each CDR3 protein is one row after TCRdb ran MiXCR on the 5' RACE reads. The sample has 300,000 to 400,000 distinct CDR3 sequences, around 21% seen once. Sequencing input: PBMCs or a T cell subset sorted from them (not recorded which). The receptors were sampled from an adult woman who had mild COVID-19 (a few samples of this study predate the infection). Cell type and time point are not known.

This clonotype has a handful of counts. The chain links TRBV7-2 to TRBJ1-3; D perhaps matches TRBD1 (6 bases). Per germline, CDR1 SGHTA and CDR2 FQGNSA. This CDR3 has 14 amino acids. With 5 bases removed from V and 6 bases from J, the gap between germline ends came to 14 bases. The CDR3 sequence: CASSLQGRVNTIYF. The DNA of the CDR3 is TGTGCCAGCAGCCTACAGGGTCGGGTAAACACCATATATTTT. Full variable domain (remainder filled in from reference TRBV7-2 and TRBJ1-3): GAGVSQSPSNKVTEKGKDVELRCDPISGHTALYWYRQSLGQGLEFLIYFQGNSAPDKSGLPSDRFSAERTGGSVSTLTIQRTQQEDSAVYLCASSLQGRVNTIYFGEGSWLTVV.

V gene TRBV6-2 or TRBV6-3 combines with J gene TRBJ2-1; 10 bases fit TRBD2. The CDR3 spans 18 residues. After removal of 2 bases from V and 3 bases from J, the junction contained 10 bases not matched to a gene. Per the germline V gene, CDR1 is MNHEY and CDR2 is SVGEGT. The CDR3 loop is CASSYGLAVPKGYNEQFF. CDR3 nucleotide sequence: TGTGCCAGCAGTTACGGACTAGCGGTCCCGAAGGGCTACAATGAGCAGTTCTTC.

This clonotype turned up a few times. The V gene is TRBV4-1, the J gene TRBJ2-7, with no clear D. V shed 0 bases and J shed 0 bases, with 6 bases lying between them. The CDR3 runs 14 residues. The germline gives CDR1 MGHRA, CDR2 YSYEKL. The CDR3 coding sequence is TGCGCCAGCAGCCAAGATTATTTCTCCTACGAGCAGTACTTC. Its translation is CASSQDYFSYEQYF.

This clonotype was seen more than once but under ten times. The rearrangement uses TRBV19 and TRBJ2-7; TRBD1 might be the D (5 bases). The CDR3 has 15 amino acids. V shed 5 bases and J shed 0 bases, with 14 bases lying between them. The germline CDR1 and CDR2 sequences are LNHDA and SQIVND (reference sequence). CDR3 sequence reads: CASSAWTRSSYEQYF. CDR3 DNA: TGTGCCAGTAGTGCCTGGACAAGGAGCTCCTACGAGCAGTACTTC.

V usage is TRBV29-1 and J usage is TRBJ1-1; D call uncertain. Germline loops: CDR1 SQVTM, CDR2 ANQGSEA. This CDR3 spans 12 amino acids. The ends were cut back, 3 bases at V and 0 bases at J, with 5 bases in the middle. The DNA for the CDR3 is TGCAGCGTTGACAGTGTGAACACTGAAGCTTTCTTT. Its protein is CSVDSVNTEAFF.

The gene calls are TRBV7-8 and TRBJ1-1; no definite D call. CDR1 is SGHVS, CDR2 FQNEAQ, per germline. There are 12 residues in the CDR3. Trimming removed 4 bases from V and 10 bases from J, with 13 bases in between. CDR3 amino acids: CASSSAPLGAFF. For the CDR3, the DNA is TGTGCCAGCAGCTCGGCCCCCCTAGGAGCTTTCTTT.

The chain has TRBV29-1 and TRBJ2-7; D unresolved. Looked up from germline, CDR1 is SQVTM and CDR2 is ANQGSEA. The length of the CDR3 is 13 residues. The V end was cut by 5 bases, the J end by 0 bases, with 11 bases between. The CDR3 DNA sequence: TGCAGCGTTTTACAGATTCACTCCTACGAGCAGTACTTC. Translated, it gives CSVLQIHSYEQYF.

The chain is built from TRBV29-1 and TRBJ2-3, with D maybe TRBD2 (5 bases). This CDR3 comprises 17 residues. Trimming took off 4 bases at V and 6 bases at J, with 26 bases between the two ends. Per germline, CDR1 SQVTM and CDR2 ANQGSEA. Here the CDR3 reads CSVGGSRASPVSDTQYF. The CDR3 region has the DNA TGCAGCGTTGGGGGAAGTCGGGCTAGCCCCGTTTCGGATACGCAGTATTTT.

This clonotype was observed a handful of times. The CDR3 DNA is TGTGCCAGCAGTTTTAGGCCGAGCTCCTACAATGAGCAGTTCTTC. Its protein product is CASSFRPSSYNEQFF. The J gene is TRBJ2-1, the V gene TRBV27; no clear D. The V gene's germline CDR1 is MNHEY and CDR2 SMNVEV (reference sequence). The CDR3 has 15 amino acids. Trimming shortened V by 3 bases and J by 0 bases, and 9 bases separated the two germline ends.

There are a few counts of this clonotype. The chain links TRBV3-1 to TRBJ1-6, with TRBD1 matching 7 bases. Per the germline V gene, CDR1 is LGHDT and CDR2 is YNNKEL (reference sequence). The CDR3 contains 14 residues. V was clipped by 8 bases and J by 7 bases; unmatched bases: 8. The CDR3 loop is CASSSGTENSPLHF. CDR3 DNA sequence: TGTGCCAGCTCGTCAGGGACAGAGAATTCACCCCTCCACTTT.

The rearrangement joins TRBV30 to TRBJ2-7; D unclear. The V end lost 2 bases, the J end lost 4 bases, and 15 bases lay between the germline ends. Germline V gene data show CDR1 as GTSNPN and CDR2 as SVGIG (reference sequence). There are 14 residues in the CDR3. The CDR3 region is CAWSPREQQYEQYF. CDR3 nucleotide sequence: TGTGCCTGGAGTCCCCGTGAGCAGCAGTACGAGCAGTACTTC. Supplemented by reference TRBV30 and TRBJ2-7, the full variable domain reads SQTIHQWPATLVQPVGSPLSLECTVEGTSNPNLYWYRQAAGRGLQLLFYSVGIGQISSEVPQNLSASRPQDRQFILSSKKLLLSDSGFYLCAWSPREQQYEQYFGPGTRLTVT.

The V and J genes are TRBV15 and TRBJ2-7; 7 nucleotides align to TRBD2. Germline V gene lookup returns CDR1 LNHNV and CDR2 YYDKDF (reference sequence). J was trimmed by 6 bases and V by 2 bases; bases with no gene match: 7. The CDR3 extends over 14 amino acids. In nucleotides, the CDR3 is TGTGCCACCAGCAGATCCTGGGGGGGTCCCGAGCAGTACTTC. Amino acid sequence: CATSRSWGGPEQYF.

The genes are TRBV3-1 and TRBJ2-3, with D unresolved. The CDR3 consists of 15 residues. V lost 0 bases and J 2 bases, leaving 9 bases between the germline ends. Germline lookup yields CDR1 LGHDT and CDR2 YNNKEL (reference sequence). In DNA, the CDR3 is TGTGCCAGCAGCCAAGATGCGCATAACACAGATACGCAGTATTTT. Residues: CASSQDAHNTDTQYF.

V and J are TRBV23-1 and TRBJ2-1; D may be TRBD1 (6 bases). TRBV23-1 is annotated as an ORF whose role is uncertain. Trimming pared 6 bases from V and 5 bases from J, leaving 14 bases between. The CDR3 is 14 amino acids. In DNA, the CDR3 is TGCGCCAGCAGAACCGACAGGATGAACAATGAGCAGTTCTTC. This gives the protein CASRTDRMNNEQFF.

V gene TRBV19 combines with J gene TRBJ2-3; D may correspond to TRBD1 or TRBD2 (5 bases each). This CDR3 contains 15 residues. CDR1 and CDR2 from the germline V gene are LNHDA and SQIVND (reference sequence). V was clipped by 3 bases and J by 2 bases, with 12 bases between them. This CDR3 reads CASSMGDLSTDTQYF. CDR3 nucleotides: TGTGCCAGTAGTATGGGGGACCTATCCACAGATACGCAGTATTTT.

This clonotype has just a few counts. The V gene is TRBV2, the J gene TRBJ2-2; 9 nucleotides match TRBD1. CDR1 is SNHLY and CDR2 is FYNNEI in the germline V gene. This CDR3 spans 16 amino acids. Trimming at V came to 6 bases and at J to 0 bases, leaving 5 bases not matched to a gene. CDR3 sequence: CASRPTGGANTGELFF. Here the CDR3 DNA reads TGTGCCAGCAGACCCACAGGGGGCGCGAACACCGGGGAGCTGTTTTTT.

This clonotype has only a few counts. The chain is built from TRBV7-9 and TRBJ2-3; D unclear. The CDR3 is made up of 12 amino acids. Germline CDR1 reads SEHNR; CDR2 reads FQNEAQ (reference sequence). The V end lost 4 bases, the J end lost 5 bases, and 7 bases lay between the germline ends. CDR3 in amino acids: CASSSRLDTQYF. The CDR3, as DNA: TGTGCCAGCAGCTCCCGATTAGATACGCAGTATTTT.

This chain links TRBV6-6 with TRBJ2-7; no definite D call. V lost 2 bases, J lost 4 bases, and 21 bases lay in between. This CDR3 spans 17 amino acids. Per the germline V gene, CDR1 is MNHNY and CDR2 is SVGAGI (reference sequence). Here the CDR3 DNA reads TGTGCCAGCAGTTACCCTAAGAACGTTAAAAGGCTGTACGAGCAGTACTTC. As protein: CASSYPKNVKRLYEQYF.

This clonotype occurred a few times. The V and J genes are TRBV3-1 and TRBJ1-2, with TRBD1 matching over 8 bases. CDR3 length: 14 amino acids. The V gene's germline CDR1 is LGHDT and CDR2 YNNKEL (reference sequence). Germline trimming cut 0 bases from V and 8 bases from J; bases unmatched to any gene: 5. This CDR3 is CASSQEDRVRGYTF. CDR3 DNA: TGTGCCAGCAGCCAAGAGGACAGGGTGAGAGGCTACACCTTC. Full variable domain (remainder filled in from reference TRBV3-1 and TRBJ1-2): DTAVSQTPKYLVTQMGNDKSIKCEQNLGHDTMYWYKQDSKKFLKIMFSYNNKELIINETVPNRFSPKSPDKAHLNLHINSLELGDSAVYFCASSQEDRVRGYTFGSGTRLTVV.

The rearrangement joins TRBV12-3 or TRBV12-4 to TRBJ2-7; D is uncertain. This CDR3 has 13 amino acids. Trimming left V 5 bases short and J 3 bases short, with 11 bases between. The CDR3 is CASSQSGFYEQYF. The CDR3 DNA reads TGTGCCAGCAGTCAAAGTGGCTTCTACGAGCAGTACTTC.

The chain joins TRBV7-9 to TRBJ2-5, with 14 bases fitting TRBD2. Germline lookup yields CDR1 SEHNR and CDR2 FQNEAQ (reference sequence). The CDR3 loop spans 17 amino acids. The junction had 8 bases not matched to a gene; V was cut back by 5 bases and J by 3 bases. The CDR3 region has the DNA TGTGCCAGCAGCCTCCCGAGGGGACTAGCGGGGGAAGAGACCCAGTACTTC. It translates to CASSLPRGLAGEETQYF.

The chain couples TRBV11-2 to TRBJ2-3; the D gene could be TRBD1 or TRBD2 (5 bases each). Germline V gene sequence: CDR1 SGHAT, CDR2 FQNNGV. The CDR3 consists of 13 residues. V was cut by 8 bases and J by 5 bases, with 14 bases left in between. The CDR3 region is CASVPVGEDTQYF. The DNA for the CDR3 is TGTGCCAGCGTCCCCGTGGGGGAAGATACGCAGTATTTT.

The chain has TRBV10-3 and TRBJ1-2; 10 bases agree with TRBD1. The ends lost 8 bases at V and 8 bases at J; junction bases unmatched: 5. The germline V gene has CDR1 ENHRY and CDR2 SYGVKD. The CDR3 contains 12 residues. The CDR3 DNA follows: TGTGCCATCGGAGGGACAGGGGACGGCTACACCTTC. It specifies CAIGGTGDGYTF.

V gene TRBV12-3 or TRBV12-4 combines with J gene TRBJ1-2; no clear D. This CDR3 has 11 amino acids. The V end was cut by 3 bases, the J end by 8 bases, with 7 bases between. CDR3 in DNA: TGTGCCAGCAGTTTGGACGTGGGCTACACCTTC. This codes for CASSLDVGYTF.

This rearrangement joins TRBV5-6 to TRBJ2-3; TRBD1 might be the D (6 bases). CDR1 and CDR2 (germline): SGHDT, YYEEEE. The CDR3 spans 15 residues. V was cut by 6 bases and J by 2 bases, with 16 bases left in between. CDR3 sequence (DNA): TGTGCCAGCACCGACTATAGGGGGATCACAGATACGCAGTATTTT. It translates to CASTDYRGITDTQYF.

The V call is TRBV5-5, the J call TRBJ2-7; either TRBD1 or TRBD2 may supply D (7 bases each). Trimming cost V 1 base and J 2 bases, with 16 bases left between them. Per germline, CDR1 SGHKS and CDR2 YYEKEE (reference sequence). The CDR3 spans 16 residues. CDR3 bases: TGTGCCAGCAGCTTGAGTGGGCAGGGGGGGACCTACGAGCAGTACTTC. Its protein is CASSLSGQGGTYEQYF.

This clonotype was seen more than once but under ten times. This chain links TRBV9 with TRBJ1-2, with D tentatively TRBD1 (5 bases). The V gene's germline CDR1 is SGDLS and CDR2 YYNGEE. CDR3 size: 16 residues. V dropped 3 bases and J dropped 4 bases, with 19 bases sitting between them. This CDR3 is CASSAPGRRGAYGYTF. The CDR3 DNA reads as TGTGCCAGCAGCGCGCCGGGACGGAGAGGGGCCTATGGCTACACCTTC.

The V call is TRBV5-4, the J call TRBJ2-3, with TRBD2 identical over 7 bases. The ends lost 4 bases at V and 5 bases at J; junction bases unmatched: 4. The CDR3 runs to 13 residues. Germline V gives CDR1 SGHNT, CDR2 YYREEE (reference sequence). CDR3 DNA sequence: TGTGCCAGCAGCCTAACTAGCGAAGATACGCAGTATTTT. Encoded protein: CASSLTSEDTQYF.

This chain joins TRBV4-1 and TRBJ1-2; 9 bases line up with TRBD1. Trimming at V came to 4 bases and at J to 5 bases, leaving 8 bases not matched to a gene. Per germline, CDR1 MGHRA and CDR2 YSYEKL. The CDR3 totals 15 residues. CDR3 DNA: TGCGCCAGCAGCCCTCGACAGGGGGAAGAGTATGGCTACACCTTC. This sequence encodes CASSPRQGEEYGYTF.